The clone carrying this TCR beta chain was detected a few times. Quantitative 5'-RACE with molecular barcodes was used to make the TCR beta libraries. In TCRdb, the 5' RACE reads were re-called with MiXCR into one record per CDR3 protein. Of some 300,000 distinct CDR3 sequences listed, around 21% are singletons. V was shortened by 2 bases and J by 4 bases, with 17 bases between the two germline ends. Germline lookup yields CDR1 DFQATT and CDR2 SNEGSKA (reference sequence). The CDR3 spans 15 residues. This specimen belongs to a study of CD8 T cells in ankylosing spondylitis. The TCR was taken from a female donor with ankylosing spondylitis or in good health (not recorded which). Sample: blood, either unsorted or a sorted T cell fraction (not recorded which). The rearrangement links TRBV20-1 to TRBJ1-1, with D possibly TRBD1 on 6 matching bases. CDR3 region: CSARTPTGPVTEAFF. The CDR3, as DNA: TGCAGTGCTAGAACTCCTACAGGGCCGGTCACTGAAGCTTTCTTT.